The 20 T cell receptor beta chains below come from one sample, sequenced in a study of neurological immune-mediated disorders (dated by TCRdb to the late 2010s). The library was prepared using 5' RACE. TCRdb lists the instrument as Illumina HiSeq 2500. TCRdb's own reprocessing of the public reads used fastp at Q25 and MiXCR and kept productive beta chains. Entries are consolidated by CDR3 protein sequence, retaining the most common genes and DNA. The sample data list 53,000 or so distinct CDR3 sequences, and roughly 8.3% of these were observed just once. Of the sample, roughly 2% falls within the top ten clones. The time point label, as the study defines it: longitudinal time-point 3. Sample: PBMCs. The receptors stem from a woman aged 40 to 50 in good health.

This clonotype has at least ten counts. V is TRBV30 and J is TRBJ1-1; a weak D match, TRBD1 (6 bases). The CDR3 has 13 residues. V shed 7 bases and J shed 4 bases, with 16 bases lying between them. The germline V gene has CDR1 GTSNPN and CDR2 SVGIG (reference sequence). CDR3 loop: CASQGGEGTEAFF. The CDR3 DNA reads TGTGCCTCACAGGGAGGAGAGGGCACTGAAGCTTTCTTT.

This clonotype occurred many times. The V gene is TRBV6-2 or TRBV6-3, the J gene TRBJ2-3, with 7 bases fitting TRBD2. This CDR3 is built from 15 residues. The V segment lost 5 bases and the J segment 3 bases; nucleotides outside the gene matches: 8. Germline CDR1 is MNHEY and CDR2 is SVGEGT. The CDR3 region is CASSSAAGVTDTQYF. As DNA, the CDR3 is TGTGCCAGCAGTAGCGCGGCGGGGGTGACAGATACGCAGTATTTT.

This clonotype was detected ten times or more. This sequence joins TRBV20-1 and TRBJ2-3; D is unclear. The germline V gene has CDR1 DFQATT and CDR2 SNEGSKA (reference sequence). This CDR3 contains 12 residues. As DNA, the CDR3 is TGCAGACTGGGCCTAAGCACAGATACGCAGTATTTT. Translation: CRLGLSTDTQYF.

This clonotype has only a few counts. This chain uses TRBV6-2 or TRBV6-3 with TRBJ1-1, with D tentatively TRBD1 (5 bases). Germline V CDR1 and CDR2: MNHEY, SVGEGT. With 6 bases removed from V and 1 base from J, the gap between germline ends came to 12 bases. This CDR3 has 14 amino acids. DNA of the CDR3: TGTGCCAGCAGATCCGGGACGGGGAACACTGAAGCTTTCTTT. This translates into CASRSGTGNTEAFF.

There are many counts of this clonotype. This chain connects TRBV5-1 to TRBJ2-7; D is perhaps TRBD1 (5 bases). V was shortened by 4 bases and J by 6 bases, with 20 bases between the two germline ends. CDR3 length: 15 amino acids. Germline-derived CDR1 and CDR2 are SGHRS and YFSETQ. The DNA of the CDR3 is TGCGCCAGCAGCCCTGGGGCGTCTCAGGGTAGCGAGCAGTACTTC. Its protein product is CASSPGASQGSEQYF.

The sample holds many counts of this clonotype. The chain joins TRBV6-5 to TRBJ1-1; D gene unclear. Trimming pared 5 bases from V and 4 bases from J, leaving 11 bases between. CDR1 is MNHEY and CDR2 is SVGAGI in the germline V gene. The CDR3 has 13 amino acids. CDR3 protein: CASSPVWATEAFF. CDR3 in DNA: TGTGCCAGCAGTCCAGTTTGGGCCACTGAAGCTTTCTTT.

This clonotype was observed at least ten times. The chain combines TRBV4-3 with TRBJ2-1, with TRBD2 matching over 7 bases. This CDR3 contains 17 residues. V dropped 3 bases and J dropped 7; count of bases not matched to a gene: 15. Germline lookup yields CDR1 LGHNA and CDR2 YSLEER. In DNA, the CDR3 is TGCGCCAGCAGCCAGCTACCGCCCCTAGAAGCGGGGAATGAGCAGTTCTTC. Its protein product is CASSQLPPLEAGNEQFF.

This clonotype was seen at least ten times. The chain joins TRBV6-6 to TRBJ2-7; 8 bases map to TRBD2. With V trimmed by 5 bases and J by 7 bases, 7 bases remained unmatched. Germline CDR1 and CDR2: MNHNY and SVGAGI (reference sequence). The CDR3 spans 13 residues. CDR3 nucleotides: TGTGCCAGCAGTAGCGGGAGTTCGGGGGAGCAGTACTTC. This codes for CASSSGSSGEQYF.

This clonotype has ten or more counts. CDR3 region: CASSQDRVTSYEQYF. In DNA, the CDR3 is TGTGCCAGCAGCCAAGATAGGGTGACGTCCTACGAGCAGTACTTC. This chain links TRBV3-1 with TRBJ2-7; D not resolved. Germline V gives CDR1 LGHDT, CDR2 YNNKEL (reference sequence). CDR3 length: 15 residues. With 0 bases removed from V and 1 base from J, the gap between germline ends came to 10 bases.

Many counts were recorded for this clonotype. The chain couples TRBV24-1 to TRBJ1-2, with 7 bases that match TRBD1. This CDR3 spans 13 amino acids. Germline V gene lookup returns CDR1 KGHDR and CDR2 SFDVKD. V trimming: 12 bases; J trimming: 0 bases; junction bases outside the gene matches: 6. The chain's CDR3 is CAVGQATNYGYTF. The CDR3 coding sequence is TGTGCCGTCGGACAGGCCACTAACTATGGCTACACCTTC.

This clonotype has ten or more counts. The V and J genes are TRBV5-8 and TRBJ2-1; 12 nucleotides line up with TRBD2. CDR1 is SGHTS and CDR2 is YDEGEE in the germline V gene. The V and J ends lost 4 bases and 0 bases, in that order; junction bases with no gene match: 8. The CDR3 consists of 18 residues. The CDR3 coding sequence is TGTGCCAGCAGCCGAGGACTAGCGGGACTCAGCTCCTACAATGAGCAGTTCTTC. It yields the protein CASSRGLAGLSSYNEQFF.

The rearrangement uses TRBV10-3 and TRBJ2-3; TRBD2 aligns across 11 bases. This CDR3 contains 14 residues. With V trimmed by 4 bases and J by 4 bases, 1 base remained unmatched. Germline lookup yields CDR1 ENHRY and CDR2 SYGVKD. The CDR3 loop is CAISVGLAADTQYF. The CDR3 coding sequence is TGTGCCATCAGTGTGGGACTAGCGGCAGATACGCAGTATTTT.

This clonotype was recorded many times. The rearrangement joins TRBV20-1 to TRBJ2-3; a weak D match, TRBD2 (6 bases). CDR3 length: 16 amino acids. The ends were cut back, 4 bases at V and 0 bases at J, with 17 bases in the middle. Germline-derived CDR1 and CDR2 are DFQATT and SNEGSKA (reference sequence). In DNA, the CDR3 is TGCAGTGCTATGTCACCGGGCGGGAAGAGCACAGATACGCAGTATTTT. Amino acid sequence: CSAMSPGGKSTDTQYF.

In its sample, this clonotype was seen many times. V usage is TRBV7-2 and J usage is TRBJ2-3; D is ambiguous. The V end lost 6 bases, the J end lost 1 base, and 2 bases lay between the germline ends. In germline, CDR1 is SGHTA, CDR2 FQGNSA. There are 11 residues in the CDR3. For the CDR3, the DNA is TGTGCCAGCAGGCGCACAGATACGCAGTATTTT. This codes for CASRRTDTQYF.

This clonotype was observed at least ten times. This rearrangement joins TRBV7-3 to TRBJ2-3; tentatively, D is TRBD1 or TRBD2 (5 bases each). The CDR3 totals 13 residues. Per the germline V gene, CDR1 is SGHTA and CDR2 is FQGTGA. V lost 3 bases to trimming and J lost 7 bases, with 11 bases between them. The CDR3 protein is CASSFARGNTQYF. Here the CDR3 DNA reads TGTGCCAGCAGCTTTGCGAGGGGTAATACGCAGTATTTT.

Ten or more counts support this clonotype. This chain uses TRBV5-6 with TRBJ2-1, with D maybe TRBD1 (6 bases). Per the germline V gene, CDR1 is SGHDT and CDR2 is YYEEEE. The length of the CDR3 is 15 residues. V lost 2 bases and J lost 4, with 13 bases in between. CDR3 nucleotides: TGTGCCAGCAGCTTAGGGACACCCAATTACAATGAGCAGTTCTTC. As protein: CASSLGTPNYNEQFF.

This clonotype was seen repeatedly, ten times or more. The gene calls are TRBV7-9 and TRBJ2-3; 7 positions agree with TRBD1. The CDR3 covers 16 residues. Losses at the gene ends were 5 bases for V and 4 bases for J; bases not matched to a gene: 12. Germline loops: CDR1 SEHNR, CDR2 FQNEAQ (reference sequence). DNA of the CDR3: TGTGCCAGCAGCACGGGGCGACAGGGAAGCGCAGATACGCAGTATTTT. Translating it yields CASSTGRQGSADTQYF.

This clonotype was counted at least ten times. This sequence joins TRBV20-1 and TRBJ1-1; D unclear. The germline V gene has CDR1 DFQATT and CDR2 SNEGSKA (reference sequence). The CDR3 runs to 13 residues. The V and J ends lost 0 bases and 1 base respectively, with 6 bases between them. Written as DNA, the CDR3 is TGCAGTGCTAGAGATCCTAGGAACACTGAAGCTTTCTTT. This codes for CSARDPRNTEAFF.

This clonotype was observed at least ten times. The genes are TRBV20-1 and TRBJ1-2; D is ambiguous. V was pared by 6 bases and J by 4 bases, with 12 bases between. CDR3 size: 12 residues. From germline, CDR1 is DFQATT and CDR2 SNEGSKA (reference sequence). The CDR3 sequence is CSAGEAAYGYTF. For the CDR3, the DNA is TGCAGTGCCGGAGAGGCAGCCTATGGCTACACCTTC.

This clonotype has a count of ten or more. This rearrangement joins TRBV29-1 to TRBJ2-2, with TRBD1 matching 7 bases. V was pared by 6 bases and J by 3 bases, with 7 bases of the junction left unmatched. The CDR3 is made up of 14 amino acids. Germline-derived CDR1 and CDR2 are SQVTM and ANQGSEA. The CDR3 sequence is CSVDDRVDTGELFF. CDR3 sequence (DNA): TGCAGCGTAGATGACAGGGTCGACACCGGGGAGCTGTTTTTT.